The clone carrying this TCR beta chain was found many times. Its antigen is unidentified. The entry originates in a study of neurological immune-mediated disorders. Findings and caveats of the study: HTLV-1-associated myelopathy had the most TCR clonal expansion, while multiple sclerosis had the least, a level that fell below healthy controls. No CDR3 amino acid sequences were shared by expanded clones across subjects, suggesting private repertoires in all groups.

The authors produced cDNA by 5'RACE using 10-nucleotide random UMIs. Each CDR3 protein gets one entry after TCRdb re-called the 5' RACE reads with MiXCR. This sample carries some 66,000 distinct CDR3 sequences, around 4% of them seen once, and the ten largest clones take roughly 2.6%. Germline values: CDR1 DFQATT, CDR2 SNEGSKA (reference sequence). The CDR3 has 14 amino acids. V dropped 1 base and J dropped 0 bases, with 7 bases sitting between them. 2 million unsorted PBMCs were stored in RNAlater at -80 °C before RNA extraction. The chain couples TRBV20-1 to TRBJ1-3; D is ambiguous. The sequencing sample was made of PBMCs. The TCR originated in a man aged 50-60 years with multiple sclerosis. CDR3 protein: CSARGPISGNTIYF. The CDR3 bases are TGCAGTGCTAGAGGCCCAATCTCTGGAAACACCATATATTTT.